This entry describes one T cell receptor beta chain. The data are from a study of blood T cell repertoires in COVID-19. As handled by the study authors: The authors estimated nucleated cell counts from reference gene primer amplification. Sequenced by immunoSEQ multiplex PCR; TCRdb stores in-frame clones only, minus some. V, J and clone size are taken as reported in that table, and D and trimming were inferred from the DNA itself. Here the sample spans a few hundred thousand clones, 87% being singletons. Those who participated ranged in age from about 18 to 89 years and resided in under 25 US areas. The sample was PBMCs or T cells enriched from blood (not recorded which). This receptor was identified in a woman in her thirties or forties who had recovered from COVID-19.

The CDR3 DNA reads as TGCGCCAGCAGTGAGACCAACCTAGCGGGAGGACTCCCCCCCGGGGAGCTGTTTTTT. Translation gives CASSETNLAGGLPPGELFF. The chain joins TRBV10-1 to TRBJ2-2; 11 bases are shared with TRBD2. The germline gives CDR1 WNHNN, CDR2 SYGVQD (reference sequence). V lost 2 bases, J lost 6 bases, and 14 bases stayed unmatched. The CDR3 sequence is 19 residues long.